This T cell receptor beta chain was profiled in a study of blood T cell repertoires in COVID-19. As for the study in general: The origin of the acute and convalescent COVID-19 samples was the United States, Italy and Spain. Sources were T cells, B-cell-depleted T cells, or PBMCs; the material itself was cDNA or gDNA.

Per the authors' pipeline: Counts of nucleated cells, estimated from reference gene primer amplification, were obtained. Assay used: immunoSEQ multiplex PCR; TCRdb lists only in-frame clones, some missing. From that table come the V and J calls and clone size; the DNA was used to work out D and trimming. The profile shows under 250,000 clones, approximately 82% of them singletons. Germline loops: CDR1 MDHEN, CDR2 SYDVKM. Trimming cost V 6 bases and J 0 bases, with 12 bases left between them. The CDR3 contains 14 residues. The rearrangement joins TRBV28 to TRBJ2-7, with D possibly being TRBD1 (7 bases). Sample: peripheral blood. This sequence was found in a middle-aged man with active or convalescent COVID-19. The CDR3: CASRGQGGSYEQYF. The CDR3 bases are TGTGCCAGCAGGGGCCAGGGGGGCTCCTACGAGCAGTACTTC.